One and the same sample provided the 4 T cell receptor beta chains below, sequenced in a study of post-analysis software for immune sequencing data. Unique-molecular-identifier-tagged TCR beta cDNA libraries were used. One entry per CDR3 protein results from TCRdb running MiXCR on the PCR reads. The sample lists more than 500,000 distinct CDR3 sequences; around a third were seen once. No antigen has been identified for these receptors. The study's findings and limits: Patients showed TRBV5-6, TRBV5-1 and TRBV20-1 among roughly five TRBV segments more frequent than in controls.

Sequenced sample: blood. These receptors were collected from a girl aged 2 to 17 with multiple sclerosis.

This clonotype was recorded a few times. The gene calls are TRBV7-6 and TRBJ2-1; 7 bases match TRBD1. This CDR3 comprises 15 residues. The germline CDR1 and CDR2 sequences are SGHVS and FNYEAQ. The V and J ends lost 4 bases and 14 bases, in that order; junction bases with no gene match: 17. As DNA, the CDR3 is TGTGCCAGCAGCTACCGAAGGACAGGAATCGTGACGGAGTTCTTC. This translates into CASSYRRTGIVTEFF.

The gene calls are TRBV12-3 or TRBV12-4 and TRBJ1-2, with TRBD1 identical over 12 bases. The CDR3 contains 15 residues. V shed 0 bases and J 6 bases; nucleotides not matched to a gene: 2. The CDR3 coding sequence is TGTGCCAGCAGTTTAGCCGGGACAGGGGGCGATGGCTACACCTTC. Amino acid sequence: CASSLAGTGGDGYTF.

CDR3 in amino acids: CASSLESGGTEAFF. The CDR3 region has the DNA TGTGCCAGCAGCTTGGAATCAGGGGGCACTGAAGCTTTCTTT. This chain links TRBV11-2 with TRBJ1-1; 7 nucleotides agree with TRBD1. The V gene's germline CDR1 is SGHAT and CDR2 FQNNGV. Trimming cost V 3 bases and J 4 bases; bases outside gene matches: 5. The CDR3 is made up of 14 amino acids. The full variable domain, completed using reference TRBV11-2 and TRBJ1-1, is EAGVAQSPRYKIIEKRQSVAFWCNPISGHATLYWYQQILGQGPKLLIQFQNNGVVDDSQLPKDRFSAERLKGVDSTLKIQPAKLEDSAVYLCASSLESGGTEAFFGQGTRLTVV.

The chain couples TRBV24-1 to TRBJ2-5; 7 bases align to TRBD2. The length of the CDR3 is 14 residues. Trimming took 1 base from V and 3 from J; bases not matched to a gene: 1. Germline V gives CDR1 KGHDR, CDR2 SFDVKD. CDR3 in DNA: TGTGCCACCAGTGATTTTCGGGGGGAAGAGACCCAGTACTTC. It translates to CATSDFRGEETQYF.